One and the same sample provided the 20 T cell receptor beta chains below, sequenced in a study of shared clonotypes between healthy human individuals. Produced via immunoSEQ multiplex PCR; TCRdb's table is partial and in-frame only. The sample records over a million clones, about 98% being singletons. What was sequenced was naive CD4+ T cells sorted from blood. Subset here: CD45RA+ positively selected. The source of these receptors is a man aged 25-45 years in good health.

This sequence joins TRBV7-8 and TRBJ2-1; D may be TRBD1 (5 bases). Deletions cut 4 bases from V and 7 bases from J, with 17 bases between. The CDR3 is made up of 15 amino acids. Looked up from germline, CDR1 is SGHVS and CDR2 is FQNEAQ. As DNA, the CDR3 is TGTGCCAGCAGCTCAACCCAGGGTATACAGAATGAGCAGTTCTTC. Translated, it gives CASSSTQGIQNEQFF.

Concerning this clone: The junction departs from the called germline gene at one end, perhaps through a read error. This CDR3 is CARATGGSHNEQFF. The CDR3 DNA reads as TGTGCCAGAGCTACAGGGGGCTCCCACAATGAGCAGTTCTTC. The chain is built from TRBV2 and TRBJ2-1; 9 bases fit TRBD1. This CDR3 has 14 residues. The germline V gene has CDR1 SNHLY and CDR2 FYNNEI.

This clone occurred a few times. The gene calls are TRBV30 and TRBJ2-1; TRBD1 matches 7 bases. Per germline, CDR1 GTSNPN and CDR2 SVGIG (reference sequence). V was pared by 3 bases and J by 4 bases, with 0 bases of the junction left unmatched. The CDR3 extends over 12 amino acids. This CDR3 reads CAWRGQYNEQFF. For the CDR3, the DNA is TGTGCCTGGAGGGGACAGTACAATGAGCAGTTCTTC.

The genes are TRBV28 and TRBJ1-5; weak D call: TRBD1 (6 bases). CDR1 and CDR2 (germline): MDHEN, SYDVKM. This CDR3 region has 16 residues. V was trimmed by 5 bases and J by 5 bases, leaving 19 bases between them. The CDR3 sequence: CASSTPWGGGDQPQHF. The CDR3 nucleotides read TGTGCCAGCAGTACCCCCTGGGGAGGGGGGGATCAGCCCCAGCATTTT.

CDR3 sequence reads: CASSYTNTGELFF. In nucleotides, the CDR3 is TGTGCCAGCAGTTATACGAACACCGGGGAGCTGTTTTTT. This chain uses TRBV5-4 with TRBJ2-2; D is unresolved. Germline values: CDR1 SGHNT, CDR2 YYREEE (reference sequence). This CDR3 is built from 13 residues. Deletions cut 5 bases from V and 0 bases from J, with 5 bases between.

The chain combines TRBV7-4 with TRBJ2-7, with D hard to call. The CDR3 has 11 amino acids. Germline CDR1 SGHVT, CDR2 SQSDAQ. V lost 3 bases to trimming and J lost 0 bases, with 0 bases between them. Here the CDR3 reads CASSFSYEQYF. CDR3 in DNA: TGTGCCAGCAGCTTCTCCTACGAGCAGTACTTC.

The chain combines TRBV10-3 with TRBJ1-5; perhaps TRBD1 as D (5 bases). The V and J ends lost 2 bases and 4 bases respectively, with 12 bases between them. Germline CDR1 is ENHRY and CDR2 is SYGVKD. The length of the CDR3 is 15 residues. CDR3 in amino acids: CAISERGLRNQPQHF. The CDR3 DNA reads TGTGCCATCAGTGAGAGGGGTTTGCGTAATCAGCCCCAGCATTTT.

CDR3 sequence: CASSLVGGEYEQYF. The DNA for the CDR3 is TGCGCCAGCAGCTTGGTGGGGGGCGAATACGAGCAGTACTTC. The V call is TRBV5-1, the J call TRBJ2-7; D possibly uses TRBD1 or TRBD2 (6 bases each). The length of the CDR3 is 14 residues. The V gene's germline CDR1 is SGHRS and CDR2 YFSETQ. Trimming removed 0 bases at V and 4 bases at J, with 11 bases between.

This chain connects TRBV7-3 to TRBJ2-1; TRBD1 matches at 9 bases. Germline CDR1 reads SGHTA; CDR2 reads FQGTGA. Germline trimming cut 6 bases from V and 5 bases from J; bases unmatched to any gene: 5. This CDR3 region has 14 residues. The CDR3 loop reads CASRRTGENNEQFF. The CDR3 DNA follows: TGTGCCAGCAGAAGGACAGGGGAAAACAATGAGCAGTTCTTC.

V is TRBV27 and J is TRBJ1-5; no clear D gene. Trimming removed 3 bases at V and 1 base at J, with 7 bases between. CDR3 length: 14 amino acids. Germline loops: CDR1 MNHEY, CDR2 SMNVEV (reference sequence). The CDR3 nucleotides are TGTGCCAGCAGTTTCGAGGAGAGCAATCAGCCCCAGCATTTT. Its protein product is CASSFEESNQPQHF.

This chain links TRBV6-1 with TRBJ2-7; D gene uncertain. There are 14 residues in the CDR3. Germline-derived CDR1 and CDR2 are MNHNS and SASEGT. Trimming took 5 bases from V and 2 from J, leaving 13 bases between them. The CDR3 protein is CASSSTFHAYEQYF. DNA of the CDR3: TGTGCCAGCAGTTCGACGTTCCACGCCTACGAGCAGTACTTC.

The chain uses TRBV18 and TRBJ2-4, with a possible D match to TRBD1 (6 bases). CDR3 length: 18 residues. Germline CDR1 is KGHSH and CDR2 is LQKENI. V was clipped by 2 bases and J by 0 bases, with 17 bases between them. CDR3 DNA: TGTGCCAGCTCACCATCATATACAGGGCCGGGAGCCAAAAACATTCAGTACTTC. Residues: CASSPSYTGPGAKNIQYF.

The DNA for the CDR3 is TGCGCCAGCAGCCAAGTAGGACAGGGGGCTTTTAACTATGGCTACACCTTC. It yields the protein CASSQVGQGAFNYGYTF. The V and J genes are TRBV4-3 and TRBJ1-2; 11 positions agree with TRBD1. Germline V CDR1 and CDR2: LGHNA, YSLEER. Trimming cost V 1 base and J 1 base; bases outside gene matches: 5. This CDR3 comprises 17 residues.

This clone was seen only once. The V call is TRBV18, the J call TRBJ1-1, with D possibly TRBD1 on 6 matching bases. Per the germline V gene, CDR1 is KGHSH and CDR2 is LQKENI. V was trimmed by 5 bases and J by 1 base, leaving 11 bases between them. CDR3 length: 14 amino acids. Written as DNA, the CDR3 is TGTGCCAGCTCATTAGGCAGGGGGAACACTGAAGCTTTCTTT. This sequence encodes CASSLGRGNTEAFF.

The V gene is TRBV7-3, the J gene TRBJ2-2; TRBD1 is a possible D gene (6 bases). The CDR3 has 15 residues. CDR1 and CDR2 (germline): SGHTA, FQGTGA. The V and J ends lost 5 bases and 2 bases respectively, with 12 bases between them. Here the CDR3 reads CASSPLQGNTGELFF. The CDR3 DNA is TGTGCCAGCAGCCCATTACAGGGTAACACCGGGGAGCTGTTTTTT.

The gene calls are TRBV28 and TRBJ2-2; 7 nucleotides match TRBD1. The germline V gene has CDR1 MDHEN and CDR2 SYDVKM. This CDR3 spans 16 amino acids. J lost 1 base, V lost 2 bases, and 4 bases had no gene match. The CDR3 DNA reads as TGTGCCAGCAGTTTACCAAACAGGGGGAACACCGGGGAGCTGTTTTTT. Translating gives CASSLPNRGNTGELFF.

This chain connects TRBV14 to TRBJ2-7, with unresolved D. V was cut by 5 bases and J by 2 bases, with 10 bases left in between. CDR1 and CDR2 from the germline V gene are SGHDN and FVKESK. The CDR3 length is 13 residues. For the CDR3, the DNA is TGTGCCAGCAGCGGCCCCTTGGCCTACGAGCAGTACTTC. Protein product: CASSGPLAYEQYF.

The genes are TRBV9 and TRBJ2-7; 10 positions match TRBD2. Looked up from germline, CDR1 is SGDLS and CDR2 is YYNGEE. This CDR3 has 15 residues. The junction had 3 bases not matched to a gene; V was cut back by 0 bases and J by 3 bases. The CDR3 DNA is TGTGCCAGCAGCGTAGGAGCGGGAGGGTACTACGAGCAGTACTTC. It translates to CASSVGAGGYYEQYF.

This sequence joins TRBV7-8 and TRBJ2-7, with TRBD2 matching over 14 bases. Germline assignment: CDR1 SGHVS and CDR2 FQNEAQ. Trimming removed 2 bases from V and 0 bases from J; junction bases left unmatched: 3. This CDR3 contains 17 residues. The CDR3 sequence is CASSLRLAGGSSYEQYF. CDR3 sequence (DNA): TGTGCCAGCAGCTTACGACTAGCGGGAGGGAGCTCCTACGAGCAGTACTTC.

The chain has TRBV7-9 and TRBJ2-1; D call uncertain. Germline V lookup: CDR1 SEHNR, CDR2 FQNEAQ (reference sequence). V was pared by 5 bases and J by 15 bases, with 11 bases between. This CDR3 spans 10 amino acids. As DNA, the CDR3 is TGTGCCAGCAGCCCGGAATATCGGTTCTTC. It is translated as CASSPEYRFF.